This T cell receptor beta chain was sequenced during a study of blood T cells in healthy people across ages. Whole-study findings and limits: Diversity estimates drawn from one million T cells were deemed underestimates.

This clonotype was counted a few times. Antigen specificity is unknown. It was with a sample-barcoded 5' primer and a J-beta primer mix that a second PCR of about 7 to 12 cycles was run. Each cDNA molecule, via a template-switch adaptor with 12 random nucleotides, was tagged. A single record per CDR3 protein comes from TCRdb applying MiXCR to the 5' RACE reads. The table records 1.8 million or so distinct CDR3 sequences, about 39% of them present only once. The authors isolated at least 6 million PBMCs per sample. The clonotype originates from a human donor in good health. Sequences were obtained from blood.

CDR3 protein: CASSYQVVGEYTF. CDR3 sequence (DNA): TGTGCCAGCAGTTATCAGGTAGTCGGAGAATACACCTTC. V and J are TRBV6-5 and TRBJ1-2, with D unresolved. The CDR3 contains 13 residues. Trimming removed 3 bases from V and 11 bases from J, with 16 bases in between. From germline, CDR1 is MNHEY and CDR2 SVGAGI.